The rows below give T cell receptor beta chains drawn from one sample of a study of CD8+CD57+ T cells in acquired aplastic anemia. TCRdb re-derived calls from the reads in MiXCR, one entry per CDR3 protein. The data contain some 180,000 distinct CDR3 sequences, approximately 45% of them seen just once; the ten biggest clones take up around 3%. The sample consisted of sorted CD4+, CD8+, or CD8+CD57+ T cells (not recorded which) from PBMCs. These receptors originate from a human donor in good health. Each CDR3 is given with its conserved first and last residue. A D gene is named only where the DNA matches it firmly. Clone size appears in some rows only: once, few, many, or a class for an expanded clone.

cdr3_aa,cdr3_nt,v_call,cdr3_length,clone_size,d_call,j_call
CASSGAWGRRETQYF,TGTGCCAGCAGTGGAGCTTGGGGGCGCCGAGAGACCCAGTACTTC,TRBV6-1,15,.,.,TRBJ2-5
CASSEGAGETQHF,TGTGCCAGCAGTGAAGGGGCGGGAGAGACCCAGCATTTT,TRBV2,13,few,.,TRBJ1-5
CSARDATTNQPQHF,TGCAGTGCTAGAGATGCTACAACCAATCAGCCCCAGCATTTT,TRBV20-1,14,.,.,TRBJ1-5
CATSDFGETQYF,TGTGCCACCAGTGATTTTGGGGAGACCCAGTACTTC,TRBV24-1,12,.,.,TRBJ2-5
CASSQSGTAFNQPQHF,TGCGCCAGCAGCCAATCCGGGACTGCGTTCAATCAGCCCCAGCATTTT,TRBV4-1,16,.,.,TRBJ1-5
CASSPSPNSNQPQHF,TGTGCCAGCAGCCCCTCACCCAACAGCAATCAGCCCCAGCATTTT,TRBV7-2,15,few,.,TRBJ1-5
CASTPGQGAFEQFF,TGCGCCAGTACGCCGGGACAGGGGGCCTTTGAGCAGTTCTTC,TRBV10-1,14,.,TRBD1,TRBJ2-1
CASSPGGASGTNEKLFF,TGTGCCAGCAGCCCCGGGGGGGCTTCAGGAACTAATGAAAAACTGTTTTTT,TRBV4-2,17,few,.,TRBJ1-4
CASSFNSGSSFEQYF,TGTGCCAGCAGCTTTAATAGCGGGAGCTCCTTCGAGCAGTACTTC,TRBV7-2,15,many,TRBD2,TRBJ2-7
CASSSSRGLEREHPSSYEQYF,TGTGCCAGCAGCTCCTCCCGGGGACTTGAGCGGGAGCATCCGAGCTCCTACGAGCAGTACTTC,TRBV7-1,21,many,TRBD2,TRBJ2-7
CATSRAGAGPSSYNEQFF,TGTGCCACCAGCAGGGCCGGGGCAGGGCCGAGCTCCTACAATGAGCAGTTCTTC,TRBV15,18,.,.,TRBJ2-1
CASSLQGQGEKLFF,TGTGCCAGCAGCTTACAGGGTCAGGGTGAAAAACTGTTTTTT,TRBV5-4,14,many,.,TRBJ1-4
CASSYAIGQETQYF,TGTGCCAGCAGTTACGCTATCGGACAAGAGACCCAGTACTTC,TRBV6-5,14,.,.,TRBJ2-5
CASRGQGISYEQYF,TGCGCCAGCAGGGGACAGGGGATATCTTACGAGCAGTACTTC,TRBV10-2,14,.,TRBD1,TRBJ2-7
CATSRLTGPGNTEAFF,TGTGCCACCAGCAGGCTGACAGGGCCGGGGAACACTGAAGCTTTCTTT,TRBV15,16,few,TRBD1,TRBJ1-1
CASSTRTGVTEKLFF,TGTGCCAGTAGTACCCGGACAGGGGTTACTGAAAAACTGTTTTTT,TRBV19,15,.,TRBD1,TRBJ1-4
CASSTAFGGGMLYTEAFF,TGTGCCAGTAGTACCGCTTTCGGTGGGGGAATGCTCTACACTGAAGCTTTCTTT,TRBV19,18,many,.,TRBJ1-1
CACGTALSYEQYF,TGTGCCTGCGGGACAGCCCTCTCCTACGAGCAGTACTTC,TRBV2,13,many,.,TRBJ2-7
CASSLSPTRGGEKLFF,TGTGCCAGCAGTTTAAGTCCTACAAGGGGTGGTGAAAAACTGTTTTTT,TRBV28,16,.,.,TRBJ1-4
CSVDPRYEQYF,TGCAGCGTCGACCCGCGCTACGAGCAGTACTTC,TRBV29-1,11,.,.,TRBJ2-7
CASSTTTGVSGNTIYF,TGTGCCAGCTCAACAACGACAGGGGTCTCTGGAAACACCATATATTTT,TRBV18,16,.,TRBD1,TRBJ1-3
CASKGQLNTEAFF,TGTGCCAGTAAGGGACAGCTGAACACTGAAGCTTTCTTT,TRBV19,13,.,TRBD1,TRBJ1-1
CASSYRSLNTEAFF,TGCGCCAGCAGCTACCGGTCCCTGAACACTGAAGCTTTCTTT,TRBV5-1,14,.,.,TRBJ1-1
CSVEDYPYEQYF,TGCAGCGTCGAGGACTATCCCTACGAGCAGTACTTC,TRBV29-1,12,.,.,TRBJ2-7
CASSSGPFSGNTIYF,TGTGCCAGTAGTTCCGGGCCTTTCTCTGGAAACACCATATATTTT,TRBV19,15,many,.,TRBJ1-3
CASRSSGANVLTF,TGTGCCAGCAGAAGCTCTGGGGCCAACGTCCTGACTTTC,TRBV5-4,13,many,.,TRBJ2-6
CASSIRGGPDTQYF,TGTGCCAGTAGTATTCGAGGGGGCCCAGATACGCAGTATTTT,TRBV19,14,many,TRBD1,TRBJ2-3
CASRQTGTATYEQYF,TGTGCCAGTAGACAAACCGGGACTGCAACCTACGAGCAGTACTTC,TRBV19,15,many,.,TRBJ2-7
CASKGEGGDVPF,TGTGCCAGCAAAGGGGAAGGGGGGGACGTCCCTTTC,TRBV2,12,many,.,TRBJ2-7
CASSTQGQGAGAQYF,TGTGCCAGCAGCACCCAGGGGCAGGGGGCTGGGGCCCAGTACTTC,TRBV6-1,15,many,TRBD1,TRBJ2-5
CAISRQEMNTEAFF,TGTGCCATCAGCCGACAGGAGATGAACACTGAAGCTTTCTTT,TRBV10-3,14,few,.,TRBJ1-1
CSAAQGYEQYF,TGCAGTGCTGCCCAGGGTTACGAGCAGTACTTC,TRBV20-1,11,many,.,TRBJ2-7
CASSLAQGNYGYTF,TGTGCCAGCAGTTTAGCACAGGGGAACTATGGCTACACCTTC,TRBV28,14,.,TRBD1,TRBJ1-2
CASSDWGGLAKNIQYF,TGCGCCAGCAGTGATTGGGGGGGCCTAGCCAAAAACATTCAGTACTTC,TRBV10-2,16,many,.,TRBJ2-4
CASTRTGRTYNEQFF,TGTGCCAGCACCCGGACAGGGAGGACCTACAATGAGCAGTTCTTC,TRBV12-3/TRBV12-4,15,.,TRBD1,TRBJ2-1
CASSEQQGQPQHF,TGTGCCAGCAGTGAACAACAGGGCCAGCCCCAGCATTTT,TRBV2,13,few,.,TRBJ1-5
CAISDGPGKGSPLHF,TGTGCCATCAGTGATGGTCCAGGGAAGGGTTCACCCCTCCACTTT,TRBV10-3,15,few,.,TRBJ1-6
CAIQGTSGAYEQYF,TGTGCCATCCAGGGGACTAGCGGGGCCTACGAGCAGTACTTC,TRBV10-3,14,few,TRBD2,TRBJ2-7
CASSRTSGRADEQFF,TGTGCCAGCAGCCGTACTAGCGGGAGGGCCGATGAGCAGTTCTTC,TRBV7-9,15,many,TRBD2,TRBJ2-1
CSASWDTEAFF,TGCAGTGCTAGTTGGGACACTGAAGCTTTCTTT,TRBV20-1,11,.,.,TRBJ1-1
CASSQAKRPSGRNNEQYF,TGTGCCAGCAGCCAAGCTAAAAGGCCCAGCGGGAGAAACAACGAGCAGTACTTC,TRBV3-1,18,.,TRBD2,TRBJ2-7
CATSKGQGGEKLFF,TGTGCCACCAGTAAGGGACAGGGAGGGGAGAAACTGTTTTTT,TRBV24-1,14,.,TRBD1,TRBJ1-4
CASSGGQGKRNYEQYF,TGTGCCAGCAGTGGGGGACAGGGGAAGAGAAACTACGAGCAGTACTTC,TRBV6-7,16,many,TRBD1,TRBJ2-7
CASTEDISPSYEQYF,TGTGCCAGCACCGAGGACATATCACCCTCCTACGAGCAGTACTTC,TRBV6-1,15,.,.,TRBJ2-7
CSASWDNSGNTIYF,TGCAGTGCTAGTTGGGACAACTCTGGAAACACCATATATTTT,TRBV20-1,14,many,.,TRBJ1-3
CSARVFSGRIYEQYF,TGCAGTGCTAGAGTGTTTAGCGGGAGGATCTACGAGCAGTACTTC,TRBV20-1,15,many,TRBD2,TRBJ2-7
CSARGSKGRETQYF,TGCAGTGCTAGAGGAAGTAAAGGAAGGGAGACCCAGTACTTC,TRBV20-1,14,.,.,TRBJ2-5
CASSHGLRDRFYEQYF,TGTGCCAGCAGCCACGGACTCCGGGACCGATTCTACGAGCAGTACTTC,TRBV4-2,16,many,.,TRBJ2-7